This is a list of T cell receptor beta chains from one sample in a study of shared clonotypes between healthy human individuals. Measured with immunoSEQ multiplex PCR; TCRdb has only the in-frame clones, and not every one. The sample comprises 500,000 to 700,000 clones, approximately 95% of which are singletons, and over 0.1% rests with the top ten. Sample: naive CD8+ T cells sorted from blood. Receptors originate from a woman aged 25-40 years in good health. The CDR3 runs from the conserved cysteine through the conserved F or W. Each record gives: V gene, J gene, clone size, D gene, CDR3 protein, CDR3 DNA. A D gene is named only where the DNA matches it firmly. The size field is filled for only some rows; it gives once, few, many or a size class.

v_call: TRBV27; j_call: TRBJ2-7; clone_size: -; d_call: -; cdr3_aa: CASSFHSGEQYF; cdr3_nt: TGTGCCAGCAGTTTCCACAGCGGAGAGCAGTACTTC
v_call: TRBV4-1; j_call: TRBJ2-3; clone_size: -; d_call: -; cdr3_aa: CASSPGPLQVPSTDTQYF; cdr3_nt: TGCGCCAGCAGCCCCGGGCCCTTACAGGTCCCTAGCACAGATACGCAGTATTTT
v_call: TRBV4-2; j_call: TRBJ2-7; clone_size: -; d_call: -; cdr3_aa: CASSQDRNSIISYEQYF; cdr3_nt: TGTGCCAGCAGCCAAGATCGAAACTCGATAATCTCCTACGAGCAGTACTTC
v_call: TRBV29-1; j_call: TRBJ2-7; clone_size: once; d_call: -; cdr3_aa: CSARQGGSYEQYF; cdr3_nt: TGCAGCGCCCGACAGGGAGGGTCCTACGAGCAGTACTTC
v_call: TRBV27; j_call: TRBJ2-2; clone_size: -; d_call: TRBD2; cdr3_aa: CASSPGLAGGPPGELFF; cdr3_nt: TGTGCCAGCAGTCCCGGACTAGCGGGAGGCCCTCCCGGGGAGCTGTTTTTT
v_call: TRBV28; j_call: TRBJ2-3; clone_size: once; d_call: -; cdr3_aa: CASSPPGGTDTQYF; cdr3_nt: TGTGCCAGCAGTCCGCCAGGGGGCACAGATACGCAGTATTTT
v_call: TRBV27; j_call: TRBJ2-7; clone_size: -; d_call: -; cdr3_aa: CASMGARGRTYEQYF; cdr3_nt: TGTGCCAGTATGGGGGCCAGGGGGAGGACGTACGAGCAGTACTTC
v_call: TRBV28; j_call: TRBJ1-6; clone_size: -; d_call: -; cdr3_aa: CASSFTRNSPLHF; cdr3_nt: TGTGCCAGCAGTTTCACAAGAAATTCACCCCTCCACTTT
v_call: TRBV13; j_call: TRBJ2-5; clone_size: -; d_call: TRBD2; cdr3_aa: CASSPRTSGTETQYF; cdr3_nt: TGTGCCAGCAGCCCCCGGACTAGCGGGACGGAGACCCAGTACTTC
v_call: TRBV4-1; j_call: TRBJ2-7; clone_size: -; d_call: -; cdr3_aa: CASSLRGTGPYEQYF; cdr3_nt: TGCGCCAGCAGCCTCCGTGGGACGGGCCCCTACGAGCAGTACTTC
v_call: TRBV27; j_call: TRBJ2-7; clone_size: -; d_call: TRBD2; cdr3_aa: CASSLSPYGTSPYEQYF; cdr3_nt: TGTGCCAGCAGTTTATCTCCCTACGGGACTAGCCCCTACGAGCAGTACTTC
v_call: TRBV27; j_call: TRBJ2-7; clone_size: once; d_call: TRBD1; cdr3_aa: CASTKDRAGSYEQYF; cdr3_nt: TGTGCCAGCACCAAAGACAGGGCTGGCTCCTACGAGCAGTACTTC
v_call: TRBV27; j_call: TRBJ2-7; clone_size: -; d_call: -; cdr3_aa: CASINIRGGQYF; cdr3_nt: TGTGCCAGCATTAATATACGAGGCGGGCAGTACTTC
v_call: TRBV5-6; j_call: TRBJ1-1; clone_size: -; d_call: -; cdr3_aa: CASSLEWGVEAFF; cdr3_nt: TGTGCCAGCAGCTTGGAGTGGGGAGTTGAAGCTTTCTTT
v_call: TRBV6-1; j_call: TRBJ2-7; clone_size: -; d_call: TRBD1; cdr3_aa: CASSDGTGVSYEQYF; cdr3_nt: TGTGCCAGCAGTGACGGGACAGGGGTCTCCTACGAGCAGTACTTC
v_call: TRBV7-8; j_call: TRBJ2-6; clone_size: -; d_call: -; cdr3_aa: CASSLATSSGANVLTF; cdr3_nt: TGTGCCAGCAGCTTAGCAACAAGCTCTGGGGCCAACGTCCTGACTTTC
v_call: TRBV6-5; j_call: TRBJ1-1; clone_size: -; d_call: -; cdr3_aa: CASSPSGVRNTEAFF; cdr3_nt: TGTGCCAGCAGTCCCTCAGGGGTGAGGAACACTGAAGCTTTCTTT
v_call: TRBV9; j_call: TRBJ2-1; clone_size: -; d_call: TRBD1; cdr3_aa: CASSVGRDRGYNEQFF; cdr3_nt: TGTGCCAGCAGCGTGGGCCGGGACAGGGGCTACAATGAGCAGTTCTTC
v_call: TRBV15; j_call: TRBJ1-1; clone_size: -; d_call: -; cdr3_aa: CATSRGHQLGTEAFF; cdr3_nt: TGTGCCACCAGCAGAGGACACCAACTGGGGACTGAAGCTTTCTTT
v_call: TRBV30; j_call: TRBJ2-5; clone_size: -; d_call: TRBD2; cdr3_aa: CAWSGLAGGETQYF; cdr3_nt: TGTGCCTGGAGCGGACTAGCGGGAGGGGAGACCCAGTACTTC
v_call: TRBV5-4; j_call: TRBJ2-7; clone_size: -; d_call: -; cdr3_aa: CASSFGQASYEQYF; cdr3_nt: TGTGCCAGCAGCTTCGGGCAGGCCTCCTACGAGCAGTACTTC
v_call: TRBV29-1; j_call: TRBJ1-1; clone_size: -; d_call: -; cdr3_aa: CSVEKQFLNTEAFF; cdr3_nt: TGCAGCGTTGAAAAACAGTTCTTGAACACTGAAGCTTTCTTT
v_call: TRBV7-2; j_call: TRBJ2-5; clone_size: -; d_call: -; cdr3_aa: CASSLPSQETQYF; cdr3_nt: TGTGCCAGCAGCTTACCAAGTCAAGAGACCCAGTACTTC
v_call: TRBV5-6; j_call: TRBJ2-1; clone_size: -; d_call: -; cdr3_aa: CASSLAGNEQFF; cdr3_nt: TGTGCCAGCAGCTTAGCGGGTAATGAGCAGTTCTTC
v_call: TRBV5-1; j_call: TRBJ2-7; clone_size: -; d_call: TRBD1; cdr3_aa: CASSADRGKTSYEQYF; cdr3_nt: TGCGCCAGCAGCGCGGACAGGGGGAAAACATCCTACGAGCAGTACTTC
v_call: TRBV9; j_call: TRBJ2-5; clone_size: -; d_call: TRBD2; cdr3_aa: CASSAPWEGGETQYF; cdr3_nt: TGTGCCAGCAGCGCCCCATGGGAGGGTGGCGAGACCCAGTACTTC
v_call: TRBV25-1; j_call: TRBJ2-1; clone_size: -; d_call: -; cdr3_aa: CASSQGYEQFF; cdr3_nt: TGTGCCAGCAGCCAAGGGTATGAGCAGTTCTTC
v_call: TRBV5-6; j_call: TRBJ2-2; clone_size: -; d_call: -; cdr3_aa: CASSLYGGELFF; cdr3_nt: TGTGCCAGCAGCTTGTATGGCGGGGAGCTGTTTTTT
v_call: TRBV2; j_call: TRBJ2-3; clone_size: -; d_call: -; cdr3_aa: CASLLFTDTQYF; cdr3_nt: TGTGCCAGCTTACTCTTCACAGATACGCAGTATTTT
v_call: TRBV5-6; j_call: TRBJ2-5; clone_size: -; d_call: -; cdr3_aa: CASSPRGGRGETQYF; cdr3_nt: TGTGCCAGCAGCCCGCGTGGGGGGCGCGGAGAGACCCAGTACTTC
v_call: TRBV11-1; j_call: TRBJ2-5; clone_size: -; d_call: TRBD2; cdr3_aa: CASSSGTSGSGKETQYF; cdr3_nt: TGTGCCAGCAGCTCAGGGACTAGCGGGAGCGGGAAGGAGACCCAGTACTTC
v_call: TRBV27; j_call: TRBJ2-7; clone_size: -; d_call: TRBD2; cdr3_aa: CASSLLGGLAYEQYF; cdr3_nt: TGTGCCAGCAGTTTATTGGGAGGGTTAGCTTACGAGCAGTACTTC
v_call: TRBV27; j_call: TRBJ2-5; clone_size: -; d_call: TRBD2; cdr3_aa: CASSKIAGEWVQETQYF; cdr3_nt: TGTGCCAGCAGTAAAATAGCGGGAGAGTGGGTCCAAGAGACCCAGTACTTC
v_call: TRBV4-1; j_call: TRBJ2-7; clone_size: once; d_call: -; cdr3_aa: CASSQDYNEQYF; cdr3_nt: TGCGCCAGCAGCCAAGATTATAACGAGCAGTACTTC
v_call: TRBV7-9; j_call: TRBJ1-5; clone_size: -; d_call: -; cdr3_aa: CASSTSPGNQPQHF; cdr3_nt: TGTGCCAGCAGCACCTCCCCCGGGAATCAGCCCCAGCATTTT
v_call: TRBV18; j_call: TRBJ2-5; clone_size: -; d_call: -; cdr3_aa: CASSPTYQETQYF; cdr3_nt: TGTGCCAGCTCCCCAACGTACCAAGAGACCCAGTACTTC
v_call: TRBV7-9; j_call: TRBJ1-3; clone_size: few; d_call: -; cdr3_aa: CASSLDRVAPGNTIYF; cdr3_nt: TGTGCCAGCAGCTTAGACAGGGTTGCTCCGGGAAACACCATATATTTT
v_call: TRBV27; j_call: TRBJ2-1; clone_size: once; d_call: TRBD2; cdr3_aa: CASSQGLAGTNEQFF; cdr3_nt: TGTGCCAGCAGTCAGGGACTAGCGGGAACCAATGAGCAGTTCTTC
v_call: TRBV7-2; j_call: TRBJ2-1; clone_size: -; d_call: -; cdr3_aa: CASSSDSNEQFF; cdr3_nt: TGTGCCAGCAGCTCGGACAGCAATGAGCAGTTCTTC
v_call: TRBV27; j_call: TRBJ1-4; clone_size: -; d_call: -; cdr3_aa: CASSPNPSEKLFF; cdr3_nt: TGTGCCAGCAGCCCGAATCCAAGCGAAAAACTGTTTTTT
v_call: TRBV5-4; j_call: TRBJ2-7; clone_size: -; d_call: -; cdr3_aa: CASSSVYEQYF; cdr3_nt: TGTGCCAGCAGCTCAGTCTACGAGCAGTACTTC
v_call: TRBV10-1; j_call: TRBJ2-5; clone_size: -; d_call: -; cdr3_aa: CASSNRDQETQYF; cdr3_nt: TGCGCCAGCAGTAACCGGGACCAAGAGACCCAGTACTTC
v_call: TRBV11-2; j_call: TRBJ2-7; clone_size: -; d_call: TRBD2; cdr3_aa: CASSFRGLADEQYF; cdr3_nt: TGTGCCAGCAGCTTTAGAGGACTAGCGGACGAGCAGTACTTC
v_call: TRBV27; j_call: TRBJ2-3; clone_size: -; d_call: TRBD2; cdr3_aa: CASSLLAGTDTQYF; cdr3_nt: TGTGCCAGCAGTCTTTTAGCGGGTACAGATACGCAGTATTTT
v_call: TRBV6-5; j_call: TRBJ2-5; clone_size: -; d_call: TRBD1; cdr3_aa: CASRNRQGLETQYF; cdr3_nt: TGTGCCAGCAGAAACAGACAGGGTCTAGAGACCCAGTACTTC
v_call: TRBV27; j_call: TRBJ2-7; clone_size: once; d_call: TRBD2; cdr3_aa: CASSPGTSGRVREQYF; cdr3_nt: TGTGCCAGCAGTCCCGGGACTAGCGGGAGGGTGAGGGAGCAGTACTTC
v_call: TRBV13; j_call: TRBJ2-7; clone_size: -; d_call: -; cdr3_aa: CASSFIGGIYEQYF; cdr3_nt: TGTGCCAGCAGCTTCATTGGCGGGATCTACGAGCAGTACTTC